This T cell receptor beta chain was found in a study of cytomegalovirus exposure and HLA in healthy donors. About this clone itself: The antigen is undetermined.

Study-wide points: According to reports, the classifier identified cytomegalovirus status with high specificity and sensitivity.

The primer mix had 60 Vbeta and 13 Jbeta primers. Only in-frame clones appear in the TCRdb table, and some are missing; sequencing was by immunoSEQ multiplex PCR. The repertoire holds 150,000 or so clones, about four fifths seen once, with about 0.82% in the top ten. The receptor was derived from a woman aged 18-29 years in good health and CMV-seronegative. Sequencing used PBMCs.

The chain's CDR3 is CASSQGSQRSGNQHF. The CDR3 DNA reads as TGTGCCAGCAGCCAAGGGTCTCAAAGATCAGGTAACCAGCATTTT. V and J are TRBV14 and TRBJ1-5; D remains unclear. CDR1 and CDR2 from the germline V gene are SGHDN and FVKESK. The ends were cut back, 1 base at V and 12 bases at J, with 19 bases in the middle. The CDR3 runs to 15 residues.